This is a list of T cell receptor beta chains from one sample in a study of blood T cell repertoires in COVID-19. Clones were read by immunoSEQ multiplex PCR, and TCRdb kept only the in-frame ones, dropping some. The sample holds roughly 300,000 clones; about four fifths are singletons and the top ten take about 1.2%. The sequenced sample was peripheral blood. Receptor source: a woman in her forties or fifties with acute or convalescent COVID-19. CDR3s include the opening cysteine and the closing phenylalanine or tryptophan. A D gene is named only where the DNA matches it firmly. Expanded clones are given a class, and other clones once, few, many or no size at all.

J gene	V gene	clone size	D gene	CDR3 DNA	CDR3 protein
TRBJ1-5	TRBV12-5	.	.	TGTGCTAGTGGTTTCGGAGGGTCTGGGCAGCCCCAGCATTTT	CASGFGGSGQPQHF
TRBJ2-5	TRBV6-5	.	.	TGTGCCAGCAGTTCCCGGGGTAGCCCAGAGACCCAGTACTTC	CASSSRGSPETQYF
TRBJ2-2	TRBV6-5	.	.	TGTGCCAGCACCCTAACAGGCACCGGGGAGCTGTTTTTT	CASTLTGTGELFF
TRBJ2-3	TRBV27	.	TRBD2	TGTGCCAGCAGTCAGCGGGGGGGATCATATACGCAGTATTTT	CASSQRGGSYTQYF
TRBJ1-2	TRBV7-3	few	TRBD1	TGTGCCAGCAGCCCCAACGGACAGGTAGAAGGCTACACCTTC	CASSPNGQVEGYTF
TRBJ1-2	TRBV5-1	.	TRBD1	TGCGCCAGCAGCGATCGGACAGGGACCGGCTACACCTTC	CASSDRTGTGYTF
TRBJ1-5	TRBV29-1	.	.	TGCAGCGTTGAAGAGGACAGATATCAGCCCCAGCATTTT	CSVEEDRYQPQHF
TRBJ1-1	TRBV28	.	TRBD1	TGTGCCAGCAGTACAGGGGCAAGGAATGAAGCTTTCTTT	CASSTGARNEAFF
TRBJ2-7	TRBV5-1	few	TRBD2	TGCGCCAGCAGCTGGGGCGGGAGGGAAGGCGAGCAGTACTTC	CASSWGGREGEQYF
TRBJ2-2	TRBV30	few	.	TGTGCCTGGAGTGTACACGGGTCCGGGGAGCTGTTTTTT	CAWSVHGSGELFF
TRBJ1-2	TRBV14	.	.	TGTGCCAGCAGTTTTAGCGGGAGTGTGGTCGACGGAGCCGGTTGGCTCTATGGCTACACCTTC	CASSFSGSVVDGAGWLYGYTF
TRBJ2-3	TRBV10-3	.	.	TGTGCCATCAGAGACGGGGGAGTAGGAGATACGCAGTATTTT	CAIRDGGVGDTQYF
TRBJ1-5	TRBV18	.	TRBD1	TGTGCCAGCTCACCCGGACAGGGGGGCAATCAGCCCCAGCATTTT	CASSPGQGGNQPQHF
TRBJ2-3	TRBV9	once	.	TGTGCCAGCAGCCCAGGGGACCTCGGGGGGGATACGCAGTATTTT	CASSPGDLGGDTQYF
TRBJ2-1	TRBV5-4	.	TRBD2	TGTGCCAGCAGCTTGGGTAGCGGGGGGGCTCACAATGAGCAGTTCTTC	CASSLGSGGAHNEQFF
TRBJ2-7	TRBV19	.	.	TGTGCCAGTAGTCCAGGGTGGGGCGAGCAGTACTTC	CASSPGWGEQYF
TRBJ2-7	TRBV6-5	.	TRBD1	TGTGCCAGCACCTGGGACAGGGTGGGCGAGCAGTACTTC	CASTWDRVGEQYF
TRBJ2-5	TRBV12-5	.	TRBD2	TGTGCTAGTGGTTTAAGGAGGGACTACCAAAATACGTTGGGGACCCAGTACTTC	CASGLRRDYQNTLGTQYF